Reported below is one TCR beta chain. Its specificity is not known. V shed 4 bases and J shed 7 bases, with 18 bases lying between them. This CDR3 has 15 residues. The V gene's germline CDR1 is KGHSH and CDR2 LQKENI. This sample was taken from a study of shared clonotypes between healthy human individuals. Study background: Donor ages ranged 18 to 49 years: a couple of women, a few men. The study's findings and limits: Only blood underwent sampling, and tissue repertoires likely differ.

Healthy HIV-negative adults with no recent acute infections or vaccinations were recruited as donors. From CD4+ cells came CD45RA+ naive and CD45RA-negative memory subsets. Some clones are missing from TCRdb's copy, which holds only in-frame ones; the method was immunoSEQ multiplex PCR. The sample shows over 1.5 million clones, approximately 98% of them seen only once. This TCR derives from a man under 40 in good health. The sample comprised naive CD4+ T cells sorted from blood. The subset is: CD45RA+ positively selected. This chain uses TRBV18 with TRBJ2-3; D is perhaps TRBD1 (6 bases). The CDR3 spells CASSQDRSRRNTQYF. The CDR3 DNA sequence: TGTGCCAGCTCACAGGACAGATCACGAAGGAATACGCAGTATTTT.